Shown below are 9 T cell receptor beta chains from a single sample sequenced in a study of blood T cell repertoires in COVID-19. Profiling relied on immunoSEQ multiplex PCR, and the TCRdb table lists in-frame clones only, not all of them. The table shows roughly 33,000 clones, with approximately 86% occurring only once. The sequencing input was peripheral blood. The receptors come from a human donor in a cohort sampled during active COVID-19.

This chain connects TRBV6-1 to TRBJ2-7; TRBD1 agrees at 9 bases. The CDR3 covers 15 residues. The germline CDR1 and CDR2 sequences are MNHNS and SASEGT. J gave up 3 bases and V 2 bases, and 5 bases lay outside the gene matches. CDR3 nucleotide sequence: TGTGCCAGCAGTGAATACGGGACAGGGATCTACGAGCAGTACTTC. It encodes CASSEYGTGIYEQYF.

A few counts support this clone. The chain employs TRBV18 and TRBJ1-6; TRBD1 matches at 7 bases. Trimming at V came to 4 bases and at J to 8 bases, leaving 2 bases not matched to a gene. Germline V gene data show CDR1 as KGHSH and CDR2 as LQKENI. The CDR3 sequence is 13 residues long. CDR3 nucleotides: TGTGCCAGCTCACTTGGACAGGATTCACCCCTCCACTTT. Protein sequence: CASSLGQDSPLHF.

V is TRBV7-3 and J is TRBJ2-1; 10 positions match TRBD2. Germline V lookup: CDR1 SGHTA, CDR2 FQGTGA. The junction had 10 bases not matched to a gene; V was cut back by 4 bases and J by 7 bases. The CDR3 runs to 16 residues. CDR3 DNA sequence: TGTGCCAGCAGCTCCTTGGGGCTAGCGGGAGCAAATGAGCAGTTCTTC. Protein product: CASSSLGLAGANEQFF.

In DNA, the CDR3 is TGCACCAGCATACCTTACCGGGGGGCGTCTTTGAGCGAGCAGTACTTC. It encodes CTSIPYRGASLSEQYF. This rearrangement joins TRBV1 to TRBJ2-7; the table names TRBD2, a call not compared with the DNA. TRBV1 counts as a pseudogene. The CDR3 covers 16 residues.

The rearrangement joins TRBV5-5 to TRBJ1-1, with unresolved D. Trimming cost V 0 bases and J 5 bases, with 8 bases left between them. CDR1 SGHKS and CDR2 YYEKEE come from the germline V gene (reference sequence). This CDR3 spans 13 amino acids. In nucleotides, the CDR3 is TGTGCCAGCAGCTTGGTCGGAGTGACTGAAGCTTTCTTT. This codes for CASSLVGVTEAFF.

V is TRBV27 and J is TRBJ2-1; the match to TRBD2 covers 8 bases. The CDR3 runs to 17 residues. Germline CDR1 reads MNHEY; CDR2 reads SMNVEV (reference sequence). Trimming cost V 6 bases and J 6 bases; bases outside gene matches: 16. CDR3 region: CASRPAAAGGRGNEQFF. CDR3 in DNA: TGTGCCAGCAGGCCCGCGGCGGCGGGGGGAAGAGGCAATGAGCAGTTCTTC.

The J gene is TRBJ2-1, the V gene TRBV5-1; D possibly corresponds to TRBD1 (6 bases). Germline-derived CDR1 and CDR2 are SGHRS and YFSETQ. Trimming pared 3 bases from V and 7 bases from J, leaving 29 bases between. The CDR3 spans 19 residues. CDR3 in amino acids: CASSSNIGQIPNVGNEQFF. In DNA, the CDR3 is TGCGCCAGCAGCTCAAACATCGGACAGATACCTAACGTTGGGAATGAGCAGTTCTTC.

The gene calls are TRBV7-9 and TRBJ2-2; 11 bases map to TRBD2. Trimming cost V 3 bases and J 5 bases; bases outside gene matches: 5. The CDR3 runs to 16 residues. Germline CDR1 reads SEHNR; CDR2 reads FQNEAQ (reference sequence). The chain's CDR3 is CASSFYSGRGTGELFF. CDR3 nucleotide sequence: TGTGCCAGCAGCTTCTATAGCGGGAGGGGGACCGGGGAGCTGTTTTTT.

The V and J genes are TRBV7-2 and TRBJ2-2, with D possibly TRBD2 on 6 matching bases. CDR1 is SGHTA, CDR2 FQGNSA, per germline. This CDR3 has 16 residues. V was clipped by 2 bases and J by 0 bases, with 10 bases between them. In nucleotides, the CDR3 is TGTGCCAGCAGCTTAAGGGGCGGGACGAACACCGGGGAGCTGTTTTTT. Translating it yields CASSLRGGTNTGELFF.